This TCR beta chain was profiled in a study of T-cell reconstitution after alpha-beta-depleted transplantation in children. The CDR3 spans 14 residues. The TCRbeta library was prepared with unique molecular identifiers. TCRdb itself ran the PCR reads through MiXCR, one entry per CDR3 protein. This sample carries roughly 500,000 distinct CDR3 sequences, around 16% of them seen once, and the ten largest clones take 2.5% to 3.5%. The genes are TRBV21-1 and TRBJ2-5. TRBV21-1 is flagged as a pseudogene. The origin of this receptor is a human donor who donated a stem cell graft to a child with acute lymphoblastic leukemia. The sample was PBMCs from the stem cell graft donor, taken from the stem cell graft. CDR3 sequence reads: CASSCNRTKETQYF. CDR3 sequence (DNA): TGTGCCAGCAGCTGTAACAGAACCAAAGAGACCCAGTACTTC.